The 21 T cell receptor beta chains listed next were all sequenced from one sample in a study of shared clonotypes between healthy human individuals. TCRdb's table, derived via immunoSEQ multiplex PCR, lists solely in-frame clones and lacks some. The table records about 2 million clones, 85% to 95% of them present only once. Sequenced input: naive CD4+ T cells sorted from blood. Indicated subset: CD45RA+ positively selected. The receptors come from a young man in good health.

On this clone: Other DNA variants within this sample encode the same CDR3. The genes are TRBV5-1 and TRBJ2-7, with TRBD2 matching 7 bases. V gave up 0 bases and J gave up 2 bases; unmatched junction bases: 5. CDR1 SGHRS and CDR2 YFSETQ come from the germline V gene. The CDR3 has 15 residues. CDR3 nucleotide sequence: TGCGCCAGCAGCTTGGGAGGGGAGGGAGCCTACGAGCAGTACTTC. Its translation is CASSLGGEGAYEQYF.

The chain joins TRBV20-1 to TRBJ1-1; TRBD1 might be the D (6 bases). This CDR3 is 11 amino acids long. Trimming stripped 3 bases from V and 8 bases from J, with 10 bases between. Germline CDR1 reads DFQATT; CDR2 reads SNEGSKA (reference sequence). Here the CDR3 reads CSARMGAEAFF. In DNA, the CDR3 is TGCAGTGCTAGGATGGGGGCCGAAGCTTTCTTT.

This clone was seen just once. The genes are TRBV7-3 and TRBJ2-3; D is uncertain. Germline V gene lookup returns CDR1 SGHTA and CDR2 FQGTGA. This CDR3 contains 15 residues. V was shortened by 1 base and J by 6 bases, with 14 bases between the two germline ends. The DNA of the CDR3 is TGTGCCAGCAGCTTAAATCCCTCGGTTAGGGATACGCAGTATTTT. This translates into CASSLNPSVRDTQYF. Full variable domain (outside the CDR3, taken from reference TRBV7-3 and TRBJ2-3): GAGVSQTPSNKVTEKGKYVELRCDPISGHTALYWYRQSLGQGPEFLIYFQGTGAADDSGLPNDRFFAVRPEGSVSTLKIQRTERGDSAVYLCASSLNPSVRDTQYFGPGTRLTVL.

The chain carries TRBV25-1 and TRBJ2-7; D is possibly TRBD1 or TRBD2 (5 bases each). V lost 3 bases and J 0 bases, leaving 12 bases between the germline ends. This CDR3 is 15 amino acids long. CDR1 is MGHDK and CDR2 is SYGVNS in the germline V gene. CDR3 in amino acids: CASSDWGKGSYEQYF. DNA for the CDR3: TGTGCCAGCAGTGACTGGGGGAAGGGCTCCTACGAGCAGTACTTC.

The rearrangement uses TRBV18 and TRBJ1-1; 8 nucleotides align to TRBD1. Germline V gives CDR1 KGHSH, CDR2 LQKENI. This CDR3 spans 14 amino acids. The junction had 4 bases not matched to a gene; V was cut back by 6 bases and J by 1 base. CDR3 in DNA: TGTGCCAGCTCGCGGGGACAGGCGAACACTGAAGCTTTCTTT. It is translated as CASSRGQANTEAFF.

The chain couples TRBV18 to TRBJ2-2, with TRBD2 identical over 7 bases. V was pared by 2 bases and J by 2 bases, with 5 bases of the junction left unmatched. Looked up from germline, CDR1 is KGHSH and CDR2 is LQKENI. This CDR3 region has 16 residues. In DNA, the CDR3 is TGTGCCAGCTCACCATGGGGAGGGAGAAACACCGGGGAGCTGTTTTTT. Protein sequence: CASSPWGGRNTGELFF.

The CDR3 reads CASSLDRSSGNTIYF. In DNA, the CDR3 is TGTGCCAGCTCACTCGACAGGAGCTCTGGAAACACCATATATTTT. The chain has TRBV18 and TRBJ1-3, with a tentative D call TRBD1 (6 bases). The CDR3 consists of 15 residues. V gave up 4 bases and J gave up 0 bases, with 10 bases separating them. Germline CDR1 and CDR2: KGHSH and LQKENI.

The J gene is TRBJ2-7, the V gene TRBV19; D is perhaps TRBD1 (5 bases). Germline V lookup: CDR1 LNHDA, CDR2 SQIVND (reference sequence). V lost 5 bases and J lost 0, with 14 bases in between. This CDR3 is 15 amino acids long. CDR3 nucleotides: TGTGCCAGTAGTGGTGCAGGGCTGAACTCCTACGAGCAGTACTTC. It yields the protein CASSGAGLNSYEQYF.

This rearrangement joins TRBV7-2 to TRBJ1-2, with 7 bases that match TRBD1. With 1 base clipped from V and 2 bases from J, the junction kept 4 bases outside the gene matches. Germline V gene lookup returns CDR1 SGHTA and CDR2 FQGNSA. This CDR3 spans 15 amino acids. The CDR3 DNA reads TGTGCCAGCAGCTTAGGGACAGGCAAGAACTATGGCTACACCTTC. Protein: CASSLGTGKNYGYTF.

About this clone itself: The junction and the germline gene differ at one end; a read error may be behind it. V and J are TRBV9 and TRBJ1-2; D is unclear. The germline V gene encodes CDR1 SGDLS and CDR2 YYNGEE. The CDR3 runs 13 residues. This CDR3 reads CASSARPSDGYTF. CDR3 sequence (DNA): TGTGCCAGCAGCGCCCGACCCTCCGATGGATACACCTTC. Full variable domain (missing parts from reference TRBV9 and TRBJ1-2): DSGVTQTPKHLITATGQRVTLRCSPRSGDLSVYWYQQSLDQGLQFLIQYYNGEERAKGNILERFSAQQFPDLHSELNLSSLELGDSALYFCASSARPSDGYTFGSGTRLTVV.

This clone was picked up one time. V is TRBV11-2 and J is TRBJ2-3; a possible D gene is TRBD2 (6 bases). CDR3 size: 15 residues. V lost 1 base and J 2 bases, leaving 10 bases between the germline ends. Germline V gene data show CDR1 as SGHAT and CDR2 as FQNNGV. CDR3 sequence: CASSLGGVHTDTQYF. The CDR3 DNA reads TGTGCCAGCAGCTTAGGGGGGGTTCACACAGATACGCAGTATTTT.

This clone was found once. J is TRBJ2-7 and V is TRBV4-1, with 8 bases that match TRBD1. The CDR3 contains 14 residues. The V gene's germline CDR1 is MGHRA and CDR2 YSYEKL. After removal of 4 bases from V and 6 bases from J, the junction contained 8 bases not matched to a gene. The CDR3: CASSRTGRPFEQYF. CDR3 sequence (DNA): TGCGCCAGCAGCCGGACAGGGCGGCCTTTCGAGCAGTACTTC.

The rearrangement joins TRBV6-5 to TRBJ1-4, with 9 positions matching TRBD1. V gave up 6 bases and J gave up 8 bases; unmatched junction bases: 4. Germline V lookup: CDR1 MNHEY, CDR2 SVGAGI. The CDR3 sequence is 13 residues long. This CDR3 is CASRPTGGEKLFF. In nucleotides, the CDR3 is TGTGCCAGCAGACCCACAGGGGGCGAAAAACTGTTTTTT.

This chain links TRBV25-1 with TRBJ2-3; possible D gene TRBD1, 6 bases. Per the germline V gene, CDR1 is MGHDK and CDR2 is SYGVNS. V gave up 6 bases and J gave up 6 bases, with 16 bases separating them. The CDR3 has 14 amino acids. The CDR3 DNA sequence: TGTGCCAGCAGAGCCCCCTTCGACAGGGATACGCAGTATTTT. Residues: CASRAPFDRDTQYF.

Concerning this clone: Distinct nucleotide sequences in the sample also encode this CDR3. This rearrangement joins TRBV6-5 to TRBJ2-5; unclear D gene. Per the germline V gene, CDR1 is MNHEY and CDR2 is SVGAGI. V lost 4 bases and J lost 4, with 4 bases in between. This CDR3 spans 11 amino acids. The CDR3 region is CASSSGETQYF. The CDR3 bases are TGTGCCAGCAGTTCCGGAGAGACCCAGTACTTC.

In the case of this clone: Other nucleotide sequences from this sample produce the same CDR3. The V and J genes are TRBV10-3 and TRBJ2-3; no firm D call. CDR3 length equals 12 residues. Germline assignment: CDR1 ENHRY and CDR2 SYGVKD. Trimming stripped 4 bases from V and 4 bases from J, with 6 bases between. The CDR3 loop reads CAISGSSDTQYF. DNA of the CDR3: TGTGCCATCAGTGGCTCTTCAGATACGCAGTATTTT.

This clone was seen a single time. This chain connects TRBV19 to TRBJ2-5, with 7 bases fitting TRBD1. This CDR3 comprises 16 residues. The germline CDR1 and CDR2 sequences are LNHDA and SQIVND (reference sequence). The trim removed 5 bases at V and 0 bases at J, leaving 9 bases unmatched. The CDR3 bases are TGTGCCAGTAGTCGCCGGACAGGAACGTACCAAGAGACCCAGTACTTC. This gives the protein CASSRRTGTYQETQYF.

The CDR3 nucleotides read TGTGCCAGCTCACCAGGGGTAGCCAGCACCGGGGAGCTGTTTTTT. It is translated as CASSPGVASTGELFF. The chain joins TRBV18 to TRBJ2-2; D unclear. Germline CDR1 is KGHSH and CDR2 is LQKENI. This CDR3 has 15 residues. V dropped 2 bases and J dropped 4 bases, with 11 bases sitting between them. The complete variable domain, with remaining parts taken from reference TRBV18 and TRBJ2-2, reads NAGVMQNPRHLVRRRGQEARLRCSPMKGHSHVYWYRQLPEEGLKFMVYLQKENIIDESGMPKERFSAEFPKEGPSILRIQQVVRGDSAAYFCASSPGVASTGELFFGEGSRLTVL.

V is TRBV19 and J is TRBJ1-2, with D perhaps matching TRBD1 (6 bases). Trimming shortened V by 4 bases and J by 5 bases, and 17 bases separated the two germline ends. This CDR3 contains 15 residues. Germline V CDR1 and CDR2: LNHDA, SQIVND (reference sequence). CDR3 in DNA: TGTGCCAGTAGTACCGCAGGGGACATAATTTATGGCTACACCTTC. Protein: CASSTAGDIIYGYTF.

Here the CDR3 reads CAISGGLNSDLHF. CDR3 nucleotide sequence: TGTGCCATCAGTGGCGGGCTTAATTCCGACCTCCACTTT. The rearrangement uses TRBV10-3 and TRBJ1-6; no reliable D call. The length of the CDR3 is 13 residues. Germline V gene lookup returns CDR1 ENHRY and CDR2 SYGVKD. V was trimmed by 4 bases and J by 15 bases, leaving 16 bases between them.

CDR3 sequence (DNA): TGTGCCAGCAGCTTGCTAGTTTGGAACGAGCAGTACTTC. Protein sequence: CASSLLVWNEQYF. J is TRBJ2-7 and V is TRBV5-6; D unclear. This CDR3 has 13 amino acids. Trimming took 1 base from V and 5 from J, leaving 10 bases between them. Germline V gene lookup returns CDR1 SGHDT and CDR2 YYEEEE.